The 18 T cell receptor beta chains listed next were all sequenced from one sample in a study of tissue T cells after allogeneic stem cell transplantation. Here immunoSEQ multiplex PCR was the method, and the copy in TCRdb shows in-frame clones only, minus some. The top ten clones hold over 3% of a sample with fewer than 30,000 clones, 85% of them seen once. The source was blood, collected before transplantation. Every receptor here comes from a woman aged 18-50 years who later had graft-versus-host disease after an allogeneic stem cell transplant.

The V gene is TRBV19, the J gene TRBJ2-3, with D perhaps being TRBD1 or TRBD2 (5 bases each). Trimming stripped 4 bases from V and 3 bases from J, with 20 bases between. This CDR3 has 17 residues. Germline CDR1 reads LNHDA; CDR2 reads SQIVND (reference sequence). The CDR3 nucleotides read TGTGCCAGTAGTAGGGGCCCTGGGGAGTCGAGGACAGATACGCAGTATTTT. The encoded protein is CASSRGPGESRTDTQYF.

The rearrangement uses TRBV9 and TRBJ1-1, with D unresolved. The CDR3 has 15 residues. Germline CDR1 and CDR2: SGDLS and YYNGEE. Trimming stripped 4 bases from V and 6 bases from J, with 19 bases between. For the CDR3, the DNA is TGTGCCAGCAGCCCCCGCGGGGTGCCCGGCGCTGAAGCTTTCTTT. This gives the protein CASSPRGVPGAEAFF.

V is TRBV19 and J is TRBJ2-7; 9 bases align to TRBD1. V was clipped by 6 bases and J by 2 bases; unmatched bases: 5. The CDR3 has 14 residues. The germline gives CDR1 LNHDA, CDR2 SQIVND (reference sequence). The CDR3: CASRRDRDTYEQYF. CDR3 nucleotides: TGTGCCAGTAGGCGGGACAGGGATACCTACGAGCAGTACTTC.

V is TRBV28 and J is TRBJ2-7, with 9 nucleotides matching TRBD1. The CDR3 sequence is 14 residues long. Germline trimming cut 6 bases from V and 5 bases from J; bases unmatched to any gene: 8. Germline CDR1 reads MDHEN; CDR2 reads SYDVKM. As DNA, the CDR3 is TGTGCCAGCAGCGGACAGGGGCGTTCCCACGAGCAGTACTTC. Encoded protein: CASSGQGRSHEQYF. The entire variable domain, with the rest obtained from reference TRBV28 and TRBJ2-7, is as follows: DVKVTQSSRYLVKRTGEKVFLECVQDMDHENMFWYRQDPGLGLRLIYFSYDVKMKEKGDIPEGYSVSREKKERFSLILESASTNQTSMYLCASSGQGRSHEQYFGPGTRLTVT.

This chain links TRBV10-2 with TRBJ1-1; D uncertain. The CDR3 totals 13 residues. Per the germline V gene, CDR1 is WSHSY and CDR2 is SAAADI. Deletions cut 6 bases from V and 5 bases from J, with 13 bases between. This CDR3 reads CASSAVGRTEAFF. CDR3 nucleotides: TGCGCCAGCAGCGCGGTGGGGAGGACTGAAGCTTTCTTT.

V usage is TRBV30 and J usage is TRBJ1-1; no clear D gene. V gave up 0 bases and J gave up 3 bases, with 5 bases separating them. The germline gives CDR1 GTSNPN, CDR2 SVGIG (reference sequence). The CDR3 length is 12 residues. CDR3 sequence (DNA): TGTGCCTGGAGTGTGTGGGACACTGAAGCTTTCTTT. Its translation is CAWSVWDTEAFF.

The chain has TRBV9 and TRBJ1-4; D gene uncertain. V lost 0 bases, J lost 4 bases, and 7 bases lay in between. This CDR3 has 14 amino acids. CDR1 SGDLS and CDR2 YYNGEE come from the germline V gene. CDR3 sequence: CASSVEAYNEKLFF. CDR3 nucleotides: TGTGCCAGCAGCGTAGAGGCTTATAATGAAAAACTGTTTTTT.

V usage is TRBV14 and J usage is TRBJ1-3; a possible D gene is TRBD1 (5 bases). Trimming left V 4 bases short and J 0 bases short, with 7 bases between. The germline V gene has CDR1 SGHDN and CDR2 FVKESK. This CDR3 contains 14 residues. The CDR3 loop is CASSRDLSGNTIYF. CDR3 sequence (DNA): TGTGCCAGCAGCCGGGACCTCTCTGGAAACACCATATATTTT.

The chain employs TRBV5-4 and TRBJ1-3; D not resolved. This CDR3 comprises 15 residues. V lost 4 bases to trimming and J lost 0 bases, with 11 bases between them. Per the germline V gene, CDR1 is SGHNT and CDR2 is YYREEE (reference sequence). The CDR3 DNA reads TGTGCCAGCAGCCTAGACCCCAGCTCTGGAAACACCATATATTTT. This translates into CASSLDPSSGNTIYF.

V usage is TRBV4-1 and J usage is TRBJ2-7; TRBD1 agrees at 8 bases. In germline, CDR1 is MGHRA, CDR2 YSYEKL. The junction had 8 bases not matched to a gene; V was cut back by 3 bases and J by 4 bases. The CDR3 contains 15 residues. CDR3: CASSHRAGGAYEQYF. The CDR3 region has the DNA TGCGCCAGCAGCCATAGGGCAGGGGGCGCGTACGAGCAGTACTTC.

The chain joins TRBV2 to TRBJ1-5; D may be TRBD1 (6 bases). Per the germline V gene, CDR1 is SNHLY and CDR2 is FYNNEI. The CDR3 spans 14 residues. The germline V and J ends were trimmed by 8 bases and 5 bases, with 16 bases remaining between them. The CDR3 loop reads CASGNRVRDQPQHF. The CDR3 DNA sequence: TGTGCCAGCGGAAACAGGGTGAGAGATCAGCCCCAGCATTTT.

V usage is TRBV5-1 and J usage is TRBJ1-2, with 9 bases identical to TRBD1. The CDR3 is 13 amino acids. J gave up 7 bases and V 4 bases, and 5 bases lay outside the gene matches. Germline V gene data show CDR1 as SGHRS and CDR2 as YFSETQ. CDR3 nucleotide sequence: TGCGCCAGCAGCAATGGGACAGGGTTTGGCTACACCTTC. This encodes CASSNGTGFGYTF.

V gene TRBV4-3 combines with J gene TRBJ1-1; 7 nucleotides line up with TRBD1. Germline V gene data show CDR1 as LGHNA and CDR2 as YSLEER. V trimming: 1 base; J trimming: 5 bases; junction bases outside the gene matches: 7. The CDR3 is made up of 15 amino acids. CDR3 nucleotide sequence: TGCGCCAGCAGCCAAGCTGAGGGGGCGGGAACTGAAGCTTTCTTT. Translating it yields CASSQAEGAGTEAFF.

The genes are TRBV3-1 (or the pseudogene TRBV3-2) and TRBJ2-7; D remains unclear. Germline assignment: CDR1 LGHDT and CDR2 YNNKEL (reference sequence). The CDR3 loop spans 14 amino acids. Trimming took off 1 base at V and 7 bases at J, with 14 bases between the two ends. The CDR3 protein is CASSQVTGFREQYF. The DNA for the CDR3 is TGTGCCAGCAGCCAAGTGACTGGTTTTAGGGAGCAGTACTTC.

This chain joins TRBV11-2 and TRBJ2-4; D unclear. Trimming stripped 1 base from V and 4 bases from J, with 2 bases between. The CDR3 contains 12 residues. Per the germline V gene, CDR1 is SGHAT and CDR2 is FQNNGV. CDR3 region: CASSLGKNIQYF. DNA of the CDR3: TGTGCCAGCAGCTTAGGTAAAAACATTCAGTACTTC.

This clone was picked up one time. The CDR3 is CAWSVASSNTGELFF. The CDR3 DNA is TGTGCCTGGAGTGTTGCCAGTTCAAACACCGGGGAGCTGTTTTTT. The V call is TRBV30, the J call TRBJ2-2, with D unresolved. The CDR3 runs to 15 residues. V was cut by 0 bases and J by 2 bases, with 10 bases left in between. The germline CDR1 and CDR2 sequences are GTSNPN and SVGIG (reference sequence).

V usage is TRBV7-2 and J usage is TRBJ1-2, with D possibly being TRBD1 (5 bases). The CDR3 runs 14 residues. The germline V gene has CDR1 SGHTA and CDR2 FQGNSA. V lost 2 bases to trimming and J lost 8 bases, with 15 bases between them. This chain's CDR3 is CASSLRGGRRGYTF. In DNA form, the CDR3 reads TGTGCCAGCAGCTTAAGGGGCGGCCGACGGGGCTACACCTTC.

The chain is built from TRBV6-5 and TRBJ1-1, with TRBD1 as a possible D gene (5 bases). The V and J ends lost 6 bases and 0 bases respectively, with 14 bases between them. The CDR3 contains 15 residues. CDR1 and CDR2 from the germline V gene are MNHEY and SVGAGI. The chain's CDR3 is CASSISGQVNTEAFF. CDR3 bases: TGTGCCAGCAGCATATCGGGGCAGGTGAACACTGAAGCTTTCTTT.